This T cell receptor (beta chain) was profiled in a study of T cells in Graves' hyperthyroidism and ophthalmopathy. RNA transcripts gave rise to amplified TCR beta CDR3 regions. First-round RT-PCR of the TCR CDR3 relied on the HTBI primer set. TCRdb passed the multiplex PCR reads through MiXCR, listing each CDR3 protein once. The sample lists around 450,000 distinct CDR3 sequences; 15% to 17% were seen once. This clonotype was counted ten times or more. Its antigen is not known. Hyperthyroidism had been newly diagnosed in patients aged 18 to 65, and its duration was under 2 months. Exclusion followed for patients with uncontrolled infection, other autoimmune disease, pregnancy or lactation. Source material for PBMCs was less than 12 ml fresh peripheral blood. Whole-study findings and limits: Patients with ophthalmopathy were separated from those with stable hyperthyroidism by a 13 V-J model.

The germline V gene has CDR1 MNHEY and CDR2 SMNVEV (reference sequence). The CDR3 is 14 residues long. Unmatched junction bases numbered 11, after V lost 8 bases and J lost 8 bases. The sequence came from a woman under 30 with Graves' hyperthyroidism. This chain uses TRBV27 with TRBJ1-4; TRBD1 matches 7 bases. The sample taken for sequencing was blood. The CDR3 reads CASRGPRGQEKLFF. CDR3 in DNA: TGTGCCAGCCGTGGGCCAAGGGGGCAAGAAAAACTGTTTTTT.